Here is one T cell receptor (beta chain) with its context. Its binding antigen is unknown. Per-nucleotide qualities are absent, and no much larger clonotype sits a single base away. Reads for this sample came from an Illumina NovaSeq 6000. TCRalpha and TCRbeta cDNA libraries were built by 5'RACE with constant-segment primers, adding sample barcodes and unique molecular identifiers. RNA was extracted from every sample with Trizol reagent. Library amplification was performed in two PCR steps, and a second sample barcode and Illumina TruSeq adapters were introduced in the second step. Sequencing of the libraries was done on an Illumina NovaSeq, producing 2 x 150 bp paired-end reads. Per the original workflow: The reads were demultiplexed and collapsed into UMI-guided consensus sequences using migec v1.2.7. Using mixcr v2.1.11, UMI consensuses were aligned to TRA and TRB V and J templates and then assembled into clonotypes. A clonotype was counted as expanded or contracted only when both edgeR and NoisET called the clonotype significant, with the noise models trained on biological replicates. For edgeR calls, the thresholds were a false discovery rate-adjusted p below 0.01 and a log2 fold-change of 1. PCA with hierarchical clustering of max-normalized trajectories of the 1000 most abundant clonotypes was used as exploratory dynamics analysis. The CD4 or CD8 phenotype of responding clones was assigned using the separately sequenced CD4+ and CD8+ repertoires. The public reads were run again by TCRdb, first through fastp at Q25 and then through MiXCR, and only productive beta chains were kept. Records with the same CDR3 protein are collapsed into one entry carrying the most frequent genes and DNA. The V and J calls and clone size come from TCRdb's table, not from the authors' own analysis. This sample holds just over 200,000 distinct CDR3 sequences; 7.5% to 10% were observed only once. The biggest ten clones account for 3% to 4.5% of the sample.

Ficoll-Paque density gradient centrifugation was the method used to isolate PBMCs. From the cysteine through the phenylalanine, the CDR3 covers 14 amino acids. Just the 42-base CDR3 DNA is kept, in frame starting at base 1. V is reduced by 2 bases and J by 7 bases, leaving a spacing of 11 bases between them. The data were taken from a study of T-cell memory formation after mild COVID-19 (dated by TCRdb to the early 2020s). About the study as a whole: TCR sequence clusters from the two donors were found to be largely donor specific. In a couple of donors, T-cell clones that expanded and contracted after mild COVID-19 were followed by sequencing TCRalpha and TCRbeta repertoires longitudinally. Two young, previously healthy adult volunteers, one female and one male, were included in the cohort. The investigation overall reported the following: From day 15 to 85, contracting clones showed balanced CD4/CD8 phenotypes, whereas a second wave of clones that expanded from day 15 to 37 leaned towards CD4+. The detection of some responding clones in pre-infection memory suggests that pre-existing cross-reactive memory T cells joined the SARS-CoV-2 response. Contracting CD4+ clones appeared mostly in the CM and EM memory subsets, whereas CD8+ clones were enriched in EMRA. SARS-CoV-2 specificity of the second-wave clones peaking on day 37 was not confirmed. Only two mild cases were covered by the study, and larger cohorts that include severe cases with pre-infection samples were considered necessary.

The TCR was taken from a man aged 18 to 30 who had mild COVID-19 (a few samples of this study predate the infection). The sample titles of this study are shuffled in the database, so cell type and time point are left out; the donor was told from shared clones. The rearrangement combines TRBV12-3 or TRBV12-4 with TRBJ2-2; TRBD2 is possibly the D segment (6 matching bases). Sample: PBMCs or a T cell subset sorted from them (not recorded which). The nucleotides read TGTGCCAGCAGTTTAATGAACGGGGGCGGGGAGCTGTTTTTT. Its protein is CASSLMNGGGELFF.